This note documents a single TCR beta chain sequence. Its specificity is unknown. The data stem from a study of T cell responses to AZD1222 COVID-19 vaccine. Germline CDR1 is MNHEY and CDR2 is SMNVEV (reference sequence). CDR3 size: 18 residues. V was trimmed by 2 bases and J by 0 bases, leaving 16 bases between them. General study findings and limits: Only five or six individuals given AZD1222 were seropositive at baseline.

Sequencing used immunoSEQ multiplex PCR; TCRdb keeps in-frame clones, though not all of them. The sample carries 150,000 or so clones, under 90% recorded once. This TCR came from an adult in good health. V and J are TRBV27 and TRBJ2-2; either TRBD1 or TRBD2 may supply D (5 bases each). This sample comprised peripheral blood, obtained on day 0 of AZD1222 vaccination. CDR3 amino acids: CASSLRGLRDANTGELFF. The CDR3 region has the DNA TGTGCCAGCAGTTTACGGGGCCTCCGAGATGCGAACACCGGGGAGCTGTTTTTT.